A single sample gave rise to the 6 T cell receptor beta chains below, sequenced in a study of cytomegalovirus exposure and HLA in healthy donors. PCR was performed using 60 Vbeta and 13 Jbeta primers. Here immunoSEQ multiplex PCR was the method, and the copy in TCRdb shows in-frame clones only, minus some. This table holds some 150,000 clones, 70% to 80% found once. Sequencing input: PBMCs. These TCRs come from a woman in her thirties or forties in good health and CMV-seronegative.

This clone was detected only a few times. This chain connects TRBV6-1 to TRBJ2-1, with 8 bases aligning to TRBD1. V was pared by 5 bases and J by 3 bases, with 6 bases of the junction left unmatched. The CDR3 is 15 residues long. CDR1 is MNHNS, CDR2 SASEGT, per germline. The CDR3 spells CASSNQGAGYNEQFF. The CDR3 region has the DNA TGTGCCAGCAGTAACCAGGGGGCAGGCTACAATGAGCAGTTCTTC.

The gene calls are TRBV2 and TRBJ2-3; 7 bases are a match to TRBD2. The V and J ends lost 7 bases and 5 bases, in that order; junction bases with no gene match: 6. The V gene's germline CDR1 is SNHLY and CDR2 FYNNEI. The CDR3 runs to 13 residues. DNA for the CDR3: TGTGCCAGCAAGAAGCGGGGAGAAGATACGCAGTATTTT. Protein product: CASKKRGEDTQYF.

The J gene is TRBJ1-1, the V gene TRBV19; possible D gene TRBD1, 6 bases. Germline-derived CDR1 and CDR2 are LNHDA and SQIVND (reference sequence). Between the trimmed V and J ends, which lost 8 bases and 4 bases, there was a span of 17 bases. The CDR3 is made up of 14 amino acids. CDR3 nucleotides: TGTGCCAGTGGTCTAAGGGGGGGGATCACTGAAGCTTTCTTT. Translation gives CASGLRGGITEAFF.

V is TRBV6-5 and J is TRBJ2-1; TRBD1 matches at 9 bases. J lost 0 bases, V lost 5 bases, and 2 bases had no gene match. The CDR3 covers 15 residues. Germline V gives CDR1 MNHEY, CDR2 SVGAGI. CDR3 DNA sequence: TGTGCCAGCAGTCCGACAGGGGGCTCCTACAATGAGCAGTTCTTC. Translating it yields CASSPTGGSYNEQFF.

This clone was seen only once. V usage is TRBV5-1 and J usage is TRBJ2-3, with 7 nucleotides matching TRBD1. There are 16 residues in the CDR3. The V gene end was trimmed by 4 bases and the J gene end by 4 bases; junction bases not matched to a gene: 12. Germline CDR1 and CDR2: SGHRS and YFSETQ. As DNA, the CDR3 is TGCGCCAGCAGCCGGGGAAGACAGGGAGCAGCAGATACGCAGTATTTT. This sequence encodes CASSRGRQGAADTQYF.

The chain couples TRBV30 to TRBJ2-3; D uncertain. This CDR3 is 11 amino acids long. V gave up 3 bases and J gave up 5 bases, with 6 bases separating them. Germline V gene sequence: CDR1 GTSNPN, CDR2 SVGIG (reference sequence). The CDR3 DNA follows: TGTGCCTGGAGCCCGGGAGATACGCAGTATTTT. Translated: CAWSPGDTQYF. Supplemented by reference TRBV30 and TRBJ2-3, the full variable domain reads SQTIHQWPATLVQPVGSPLSLECTVEGTSNPNLYWYRQAAGRGLQLLFYSVGIGQISSEVPQNLSASRPQDRQFILSSKKLLLSDSGFYLCAWSPGDTQYFGPGTRLTVL.